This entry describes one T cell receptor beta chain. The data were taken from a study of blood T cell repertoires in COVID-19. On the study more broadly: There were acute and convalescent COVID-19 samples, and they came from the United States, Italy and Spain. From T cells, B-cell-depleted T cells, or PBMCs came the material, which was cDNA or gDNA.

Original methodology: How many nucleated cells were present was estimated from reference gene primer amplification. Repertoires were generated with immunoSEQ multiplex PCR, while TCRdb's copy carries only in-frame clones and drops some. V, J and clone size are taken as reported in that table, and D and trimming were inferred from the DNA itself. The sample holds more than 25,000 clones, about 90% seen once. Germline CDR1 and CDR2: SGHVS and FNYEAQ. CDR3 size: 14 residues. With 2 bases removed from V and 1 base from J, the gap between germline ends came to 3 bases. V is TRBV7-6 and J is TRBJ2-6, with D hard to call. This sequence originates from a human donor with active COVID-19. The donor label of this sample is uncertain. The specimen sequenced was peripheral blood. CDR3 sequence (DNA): TGTGCCAGCAGCTTACGTTCTGGGGCCAACGTCCTGACTTTC. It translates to CASSLRSGANVLTF.